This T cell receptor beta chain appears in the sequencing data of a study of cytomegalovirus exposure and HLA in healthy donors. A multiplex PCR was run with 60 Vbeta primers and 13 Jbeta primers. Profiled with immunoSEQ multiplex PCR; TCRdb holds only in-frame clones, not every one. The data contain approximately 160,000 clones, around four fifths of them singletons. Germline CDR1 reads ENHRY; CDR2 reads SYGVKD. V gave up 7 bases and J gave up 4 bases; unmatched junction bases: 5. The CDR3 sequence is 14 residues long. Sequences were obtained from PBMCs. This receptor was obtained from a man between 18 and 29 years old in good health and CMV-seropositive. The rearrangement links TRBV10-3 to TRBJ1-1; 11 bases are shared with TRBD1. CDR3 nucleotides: TGTGCCATCATGGGGACAGGGGGTCCCACTGAAGCTTTCTTT. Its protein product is CAIMGTGGPTEAFF.